The source of this T cell receptor (beta chain) is a study of shared clonotypes between healthy human individuals. Only in-frame clones appear in the TCRdb table, and some are missing; sequencing was by immunoSEQ multiplex PCR. This table holds 1.4 million to 1.5 million clones, approximately 97% found once. The CDR3 spans 17 residues. CDR1 is SEHNR, CDR2 FQNEAQ, per germline (reference sequence). Germline trimming cut 6 bases from V and 0 bases from J; bases unmatched to any gene: 10. The gene calls are TRBV7-9 and TRBJ1-1; 10 nucleotides match TRBD1. Sequencing input: naive CD4+ T cells sorted from blood. Subset described: CD45RA+ positively selected. This clonotype was sampled from a man under 40 in good health. The CDR3 DNA sequence: TGTGCCAGCAGAAGACAGGGGGCGCAGGGAATGAACACTGAAGCTTTCTTT. It is translated as CASRRQGAQGMNTEAFF.